This T cell receptor (beta chain) was identified during a study of blood T cell repertoires in COVID-19. Study as a whole: Acute and convalescent COVID-19 samples came from the United States, Italy and Spain. PBMCs, B-cell-depleted T cells, or T cells were the source of the cDNA or gDNA that made up the material.

CDR3 size: 13 residues. Germline values: CDR1 MDHEN, CDR2 SYDVKM. With 3 bases removed from V and 3 bases from J, the gap between germline ends came to 8 bases. As processed by the authors: Reference gene primer amplification gave estimated nucleated cell counts. Profiled with immunoSEQ multiplex PCR; TCRdb holds only in-frame clones, not every one. From that table come the V and J calls and clone size; the DNA was used to work out D and trimming. Here the sample spans 250,000 to 300,000 clones, about 85% being singletons. This TCR came from a man younger than 35 with active or convalescent COVID-19. Sequencing was done on a sample of peripheral blood. The chain is built from TRBV28 and TRBJ2-5; D perhaps matches TRBD1 (6 bases). The CDR3 spells CASSLDSKETQYF. The CDR3 nucleotides are TGTGCCAGCAGTTTGGACAGTAAAGAGACCCAGTACTTC.